A selection of T cell receptor beta chains follows, all from one sample in a study of T cell repertoires in cytomegalovirus infection. Their recognized antigens are unknown. MiXCR, applied by TCRdb to the reads, yields one record per CDR3 protein. The sample consists of roughly 350,000 distinct CDR3 sequences, 34% of them appearing once. Sequencing was performed on cultured PBMCs, taken from culture after CMV antigen stimulation. Receptors originate from a human donor in good health (CMV status not recorded). Some clones in this sample may be carry-over from other donors' samples. Both conserved end residues are part of each CDR3. A D gene is named only where the DNA matches it firmly. Size is stated for part of the rows, as once, few or many counts, or as a class when the clone is expanded.

cdr3_length: 13; clone_size: -; v_call: TRBV4-1; j_call: TRBJ1-4; d_call: -; cdr3_nt: TGCGCCAGCAGCCACCCCGGGGGGGAAAAACTGTTTTTT; cdr3_aa: CASSHPGGEKLFF
cdr3_length: 15; clone_size: -; v_call: TRBV7-4; j_call: TRBJ2-1; d_call: -; cdr3_nt: TGTGCCAGCAGCTTAGGCGGGACTCCCTACAATGAGCAGTTCTTC; cdr3_aa: CASSLGGTPYNEQFF
cdr3_length: 14; clone_size: few; v_call: TRBV7-2; j_call: TRBJ2-5; d_call: TRBD2; cdr3_nt: TGTGCCAGCAGCTTCCGTGGGAGGGTAGAGACCCAGTACTTC; cdr3_aa: CASSFRGRVETQYF
cdr3_length: 17; clone_size: few; v_call: TRBV7-2; j_call: TRBJ2-1; d_call: -; cdr3_nt: TGTGCCAGCAGCTTAGGGGGATTGGGGGGTGTACATGGTGAGCAGTTCTTC; cdr3_aa: CASSLGGLGGVHGEQFF
cdr3_length: 12; clone_size: few; v_call: TRBV19; j_call: TRBJ1-2; d_call: -; cdr3_nt: TGTGCCAGTAGTACACTCCTCGGTCTTTGGACCTTC; cdr3_aa: CASSTLLGLWTF
cdr3_length: 15; clone_size: few; v_call: TRBV7-9; j_call: TRBJ1-5; d_call: TRBD1; cdr3_nt: TGTGCCAGCAGCTTGGGACAGGGCGTTTTCCAGCCCCAGCATTTT; cdr3_aa: CASSLGQGVFQPQHF
cdr3_length: 14; clone_size: few; v_call: TRBV7-2; j_call: TRBJ2-5; d_call: TRBD2; cdr3_nt: TGTGCCAGCAGCTGGGGGACTAGCTCGGAGACCCAGTACTTC; cdr3_aa: CASSWGTSSETQYF
cdr3_length: 15; clone_size: -; v_call: TRBV7-7; j_call: TRBJ2-2; d_call: -; cdr3_nt: TGTGCCAGCAGCTCTTCGCCTGGTTCCACCGGGGAGCTGTTTTTT; cdr3_aa: CASSSSPGSTGELFF
cdr3_length: 15; clone_size: few; v_call: TRBV19; j_call: TRBJ1-3; d_call: -; cdr3_nt: TGTGCCAGTAGTACCGTCCGGAGCTCTGGAAACACCATATATTTT; cdr3_aa: CASSTVRSSGNTIYF
cdr3_length: 13; clone_size: -; v_call: TRBV10-3; j_call: TRBJ1-4; d_call: -; cdr3_nt: TGTGCCACAACAGGTTCTACTAATGAAAAACTGTTTTTT; cdr3_aa: CATTGSTNEKLFF
cdr3_length: 14; clone_size: few; v_call: TRBV12-3/TRBV12-4; j_call: TRBJ2-3; d_call: TRBD1; cdr3_nt: TGTGCCAGCACAACCGGGACAGGGGCGGATACGCAGTATTTT; cdr3_aa: CASTTGTGADTQYF
cdr3_length: 15; clone_size: -; v_call: TRBV7-2; j_call: TRBJ1-2; d_call: TRBD1; cdr3_nt: TGTGCCAGCAGCTTTCTTGGCGACAGGGGGAACGGCTACACCTTC; cdr3_aa: CASSFLGDRGNGYTF
cdr3_length: 15; clone_size: few; v_call: TRBV11-2; j_call: TRBJ2-3; d_call: TRBD2; cdr3_nt: TGTGCCAGCAGCGCACTAGCGGGAGGCACAGATACGCAGTATTTT; cdr3_aa: CASSALAGGTDTQYF
cdr3_length: 15; clone_size: few; v_call: TRBV27; j_call: TRBJ1-1; d_call: TRBD1; cdr3_nt: TGTGCCAGCAGTTTAGCAGGGACAGGGCAGACTGAAGCTTTCTTT; cdr3_aa: CASSLAGTGQTEAFF
cdr3_length: 13; clone_size: few; v_call: TRBV6-6; j_call: TRBJ1-1; d_call: -; cdr3_nt: TGTGCCAGCAGTTACCGCGCGAACACTGAAGCTTTCTTT; cdr3_aa: CASSYRANTEAFF
cdr3_length: 15; clone_size: -; v_call: TRBV7-2; j_call: TRBJ1-1; d_call: -; cdr3_nt: TGTGCCAGCAGCCAGAATCAGGGTTGGGAAACTGAAGCTTTCTTT; cdr3_aa: CASSQNQGWETEAFF
cdr3_length: 16; clone_size: many; v_call: TRBV7-2; j_call: TRBJ2-7; d_call: TRBD1; cdr3_nt: TGTGCCAGCAGCTCTCAGGGGGCATTAGCCCACTACGAGCAGTACTTC; cdr3_aa: CASSSQGALAHYEQYF
cdr3_length: 20; clone_size: -; v_call: TRBV18; j_call: TRBJ2-4; d_call: TRBD1; cdr3_nt: TGTGCCAGCCGGGTTACTACCGGGACAGGGGTTTTCGCAACCAAAAACATTCAGTACTTC; cdr3_aa: CASRVTTGTGVFATKNIQYF
cdr3_length: 13; clone_size: -; v_call: TRBV7-4; j_call: TRBJ1-1; d_call: -; cdr3_nt: TGTGCCAGCAGCTTTTCAGGGTACACTGAAGATTTCTTT; cdr3_aa: CASSFSGYTEDFF
cdr3_length: 14; clone_size: -; v_call: TRBV5-1; j_call: TRBJ2-1; d_call: -; cdr3_nt: TGCGCCAGCAGCTTGGGTCCGGGGAACCATGAGCAGTTCTTC; cdr3_aa: CASSLGPGNHEQFF
cdr3_length: 15; clone_size: many; v_call: TRBV7-6; j_call: TRBJ1-2; d_call: TRBD1; cdr3_nt: TGTGCCAGCAGCCCTAATTCGGGACAGCGGTATGGCTACACCTTC; cdr3_aa: CASSPNSGQRYGYTF
cdr3_length: 11; clone_size: -; v_call: TRBV7-2; j_call: TRBJ2-1; d_call: -; cdr3_nt: TGTGCCAGCAGCCGTCGGTATGAGCAGTTCTTC; cdr3_aa: CASSRRYEQFF
cdr3_length: 15; clone_size: -; v_call: TRBV19; j_call: TRBJ2-7; d_call: TRBD1; cdr3_nt: TGTGCCAGTAGGACTGGGACAGGGGGCGCCAACGAGCAGTACTTC; cdr3_aa: CASRTGTGGANEQYF
cdr3_length: 15; clone_size: few; v_call: TRBV27; j_call: TRBJ2-3; d_call: TRBD2; cdr3_nt: TGTGCCAGCACTAAAAGCGGGGAAGGCACAGATACGCAGTATTTT; cdr3_aa: CASTKSGEGTDTQYF
cdr3_length: 16; clone_size: few; v_call: TRBV4-2; j_call: TRBJ2-1; d_call: TRBD2; cdr3_nt: TGTGCCAGCAGCCAACAGGGACTAGCGGGACCCAATGAGCAGTTCTTC; cdr3_aa: CASSQQGLAGPNEQFF
cdr3_length: 16; clone_size: few; v_call: TRBV12-5; j_call: TRBJ2-1; d_call: -; cdr3_nt: TGTGCTAGTGGTTTGGTACCAGTGGGGTTTTACAATGAGCAGTTCTTC; cdr3_aa: CASGLVPVGFYNEQFF
cdr3_length: 13; clone_size: few; v_call: TRBV7-9; j_call: TRBJ2-5; d_call: -; cdr3_nt: TGTGCCAGCAGCTTATGGAGCGGCGAGACCCAGTACTTC; cdr3_aa: CASSLWSGETQYF
cdr3_length: 13; clone_size: -; v_call: TRBV6-2/TRBV6-3; j_call: TRBJ2-1; d_call: -; cdr3_nt: TGTGCCAGCGGTCAGGGATTAAACAATGAGCAGTTCTTC; cdr3_aa: CASGQGLNNEQFF
cdr3_length: 14; clone_size: -; v_call: TRBV12-3/TRBV12-4; j_call: TRBJ1-5; d_call: -; cdr3_nt: TGTGCCAGCAGATCCGGGCTTAGCAATCAGCCCCAGCATTTT; cdr3_aa: CASRSGLSNQPQHF
cdr3_length: 16; clone_size: few; v_call: TRBV4-3; j_call: TRBJ2-1; d_call: -; cdr3_nt: TGCGCCAGCAGCCAAGATCTCGCGGGACGCTACAATGAGCAGTTCTTC; cdr3_aa: CASSQDLAGRYNEQFF
cdr3_length: 15; clone_size: -; v_call: TRBV20-1; j_call: TRBJ2-5; d_call: TRBD2; cdr3_nt: TGCAGTGCCCAGGGACTAGCGGGATATCAAGAGACCCAGTACTTC; cdr3_aa: CSAQGLAGYQETQYF
cdr3_length: 15; clone_size: -; v_call: TRBV4-1; j_call: TRBJ1-1; d_call: TRBD1; cdr3_nt: TGCGCCAGCAGCCTCGAGGGGGCCGGGTACACTGAAGCTTTCTTT; cdr3_aa: CASSLEGAGYTEAFF